These T cell receptor beta chains were read from a single sample in a study of long-term antiretroviral therapy in people with HIV. Sequencing used immunoSEQ multiplex PCR; TCRdb keeps in-frame clones, though not all of them. Here the sample spans tens of thousands of clones, 80% being singletons. The material sequenced was unsorted PBMCs, taken 0.3 years after starting antiretroviral therapy. Every receptor here comes from a man in his forties with HIV. Each CDR3 is given with its conserved first and last residue. A D gene is named only where the DNA matches it firmly. Not all rows give a size; the values are once, few, many and, for expanded clones, a class.

cdr3_length,v_call,clone_size,d_call,j_call,cdr3_nt,cdr3_aa
15,TRBV2,NA,NA,TRBJ1-1,TGTGCCAGCAGTGGGGAACAGGCCGCGAGAACTGAAGCTTTCTTT,CASSGEQAARTEAFF
17,TRBV25-1,NA,NA,TRBJ2-1,TGTGCCAGCAGTGGAGTAGGGCGGAGGGGCGGACACAATGAGCAGTTCTTC,CASSGVGRRGGHNEQFF
16,TRBV11-2,few,TRBD1,TRBJ2-5,TGTGCCAGCAGCTTAAATCCCACAGGGGGCTTCGAGACCCAGTACTTC,CASSLNPTGGFETQYF
15,TRBV18,NA,NA,TRBJ2-5,TGTGCCAGCTCACCAGTTGGACGGAGGGGAGAGACCCAGTACTTC,CASSPVGRRGETQYF
13,TRBV25-1,NA,NA,TRBJ1-1,TGTGCCAGCAGTTTAGTGGGGAACACTGAAGCTTTCTTT,CASSLVGNTEAFF
20,TRBV5-8,few,TRBD1,TRBJ1-5,TGTGCCAGCATCAATCCCGACAGGGGTTGGGGATTTTCAAACAATCAGCCCCAGCATTTT,CASINPDRGWGFSNNQPQHF
14,TRBV9,NA,TRBD2,TRBJ2-1,TGTGCCAGCAGCCTAGGACTAGCGGGCAATGAGCAGTTCTTC,CASSLGLAGNEQFF
14,TRBV10-3,NA,NA,TRBJ1-6,TGTGCCATCAGCCCGAGGGAGCATAATTCACCCCTCCACTTT,CAISPREHNSPLHF
14,TRBV9,few,NA,TRBJ2-1,TGTGCCAGCAGCGGCTCCGGGAACCTAAATGAGCAGTTCTTC,CASSGSGNLNEQFF
15,TRBV6-5,once,NA,TRBJ1-1,TGTGCCAGCAGCCCTGCTGGGGGGGAAGGGACTGAAGCTTTCTTT,CASSPAGGEGTEAFF
15,TRBV14,NA,NA,TRBJ2-7,TGTGCCAGCAGCCAAGATCGGAACGGTGCCTACGAGCAGTACTTC,CASSQDRNGAYEQYF
17,TRBV27,NA,TRBD1,TRBJ2-7,TGTGCCAGCAGTCCCTACTCCACCGGGACAGGGGGCTACGAGCAGTACTTC,CASSPYSTGTGGYEQYF
15,TRBV4-1,NA,NA,TRBJ2-7,TGCGCCAGCTCACCACTTAGCAGTCCAGCCTACGAGCAGTACTTC,CASSPLSSPAYEQYF
17,TRBV7-2,NA,TRBD1,TRBJ2-6,TGTGCCAGCAGCTTAGGCAGGGGGATCTCTGGGGCCAACGTCCTGACTTTC,CASSLGRGISGANVLTF
18,TRBV28,NA,TRBD2,TRBJ2-7,TGTGCCAGCAGTTTAGCGATGGGGGGGGTCCTCAGAAAGTACGAGCAGTACTTC,CASSLAMGGVLRKYEQYF
14,TRBV2,NA,NA,TRBJ1-6,TGTGCCAGCAGTGTAAGAGACACGAATTCACCCCTCCACTTT,CASSVRDTNSPLHF
11,TRBV30,NA,NA,TRBJ2-7,TGTGCCTGGAGTCCGGGCTACGAGCAGTACTTC,CAWSPGYEQYF
14,TRBV7-9,once,TRBD1,TRBJ1-1,TGTGCCAGCAGCTTAGAGGGACAGGGTCGTAGGACTTTCTTT,CASSLEGQGRRTFF
14,TRBV5-6,NA,NA,TRBJ2-7,TGTGCCAGCAGCTCGGACACCAGCTCCTACGAGCAGTACTTC,CASSSDTSSYEQYF
14,TRBV4-3,NA,NA,TRBJ2-1,TGCGCCAGCAGCCAAGACCAGGAAGTAGCTGAGCAGTTCTTC,CASSQDQEVAEQFF
18,TRBV9,NA,TRBD2,TRBJ2-3,TGTGCCAGCAGCGTAGAACGCGGGCTAGCGGGGGAACCCGATACGCAGTATTTT,CASSVERGLAGEPDTQYF
16,TRBV19,few,TRBD1,TRBJ1-5,TGTGCCAGTAAACCGGGACAGGGTTTTGGCAATCAGCCCCAGCATTTT,CASKPGQGFGNQPQHF
17,TRBV5-6,NA,TRBD2,TRBJ2-2,TGTGCCAGCAGCCCGGGACTAGCGGGAGGACACACCGGGGAGCTGTTTTTT,CASSPGLAGGHTGELFF
16,TRBV5-7,NA,TRBD1,TRBJ2-2,TGTGCCAGCAGCGTGCCGGGACAGGGAAACACCGGGGAGCTGTTTTTT,CASSVPGQGNTGELFF
15,TRBV18,once,NA,TRBJ1-2,TGTGCCAGCTCACCAACAGGCTTAGCCAACTATGGCTACACCTTC,CASSPTGLANYGYTF
13,TRBV18,NA,NA,TRBJ2-7,TGTGCCAGCTCACCGCAGGGAGCCTACGAGCAGTACTTC,CASSPQGAYEQYF
16,TRBV28,NA,NA,TRBJ2-7,TGTGCCAGCAGCCTACTAGGGACTTCTTACTCCTACGAGCAGTACTTC,CASSLLGTSYSYEQYF
13,TRBV19,NA,NA,TRBJ2-5,TGTGCCAGTAGTCCGCACCTCGAGGAGACCCAGTACTTC,CASSPHLEETQYF
13,TRBV28,once,NA,TRBJ1-2,TGTGCCAGCAGCCCCCGTGGGTTGGATGGCTACACCTTC,CASSPRGLDGYTF
15,TRBV5-8,NA,TRBD2,TRBJ2-3,TGTGCCAGCAGCTTATCGGGGACTAGTGGAGATACGCAGTATTTT,CASSLSGTSGDTQYF
14,TRBV7-8,few,NA,TRBJ1-6,TGTGCCAGCAGCTCCAGAATGGATAATTCACCCCTCCACTTT,CASSSRMDNSPLHF
12,TRBV7-2,few,NA,TRBJ2-3,TGTGCCAGCAGCCCCGGTGGGGATACGCAGTATTTT,CASSPGGDTQYF